These 19 T cell receptor beta chains were sequenced from one sample in a study of blood T cell repertoires in COVID-19. TCRdb's copy holds only in-frame clones and misses some; the assay was immunoSEQ multiplex PCR. The sample has about 80,000 clones; 82% are singletons. The sample consisted of peripheral blood. Source of these receptors: an elderly man with acute or convalescent COVID-19.

This clone came up a few times. The chain recombines TRBV19 with TRBJ2-3; TRBD1 might be the D (6 bases). The CDR3 loop spans 15 amino acids. Germline lookup yields CDR1 LNHDA and CDR2 SQIVND (reference sequence). The V gene lost 4 bases and the J gene lost 4 bases, with 15 bases spanning the gap. The CDR3 nucleotides are TGTGCCAGTAGTACCTGGGGGCGCCTCGCAGATACGCAGTATTTT. It codes for CASSTWGRLADTQYF.

This chain uses TRBV3-1 (or the pseudogene TRBV3-2) with TRBJ1-3; no clear D gene. The CDR3 spans 16 residues. Between the trimmed V and J ends, which lost 0 bases and 0 bases, there was a span of 9 bases. CDR1 LGHDT and CDR2 YNNKEL come from the germline V gene (reference sequence). CDR3 in DNA: TGTGCCAGCAGCCAAGATGAGCGGAGCTCTGGAAACACCATATATTTT. Protein: CASSQDERSSGNTIYF.

The rearrangement uses TRBV3-1 (or the pseudogene TRBV3-2) and TRBJ2-7; the match to TRBD2 covers 9 bases. There are 17 residues in the CDR3. The ends lost 0 bases at V and 1 base at J; junction bases unmatched: 7. Germline V gene sequence: CDR1 LGHDT, CDR2 YNNKEL (reference sequence). The CDR3 region has the DNA TGTGCCAGCAGCCAAGAACCCTTCGCGGGGGGGTCCTACGAGCAGTACTTC. It translates to CASSQEPFAGGSYEQYF.

The chain couples TRBV4-2 to TRBJ2-4; D is unclear. Trimming left V 0 bases short and J 7 bases short, with 13 bases between. Germline CDR1 is LGHNA and CDR2 is YNFKEQ. CDR3 length: 15 amino acids. The CDR3 is CASSQDSTSLNIQYF. As DNA, the CDR3 is TGTGCCAGCAGCCAAGACTCCACTTCTCTGAACATTCAGTACTTC.

This chain connects TRBV6-5 to TRBJ2-3; 7 bases agree with TRBD2. V trimming: 2 bases; J trimming: 10 bases; junction bases outside the gene matches: 3. The CDR3 length is 12 residues. Per germline, CDR1 MNHEY and CDR2 SVGAGI. The DNA for the CDR3 is TGTGCCAGCAGTTACCAGGCGGGGGCGCAGTATTTT. Protein product: CASSYQAGAQYF.

This sequence joins TRBV11-3 and TRBJ1-6; 9 positions match TRBD1. Per the germline V gene, CDR1 is SGHNT and CDR2 is YENEEA. V trimming: 1 base; J trimming: 5 bases; junction bases outside the gene matches: 0. The CDR3 is made up of 15 amino acids. The CDR3 loop is CASSLGQGDNSPLHF. CDR3 in DNA: TGTGCCAGCAGCTTAGGACAGGGGGATAATTCACCCCTCCACTTT.

This clone was seen a few times. The chain has TRBV21-1 and TRBJ1-6; the tabulated D call, TRBD1, remains unverified against the DNA. TRBV21-1 is marked as a pseudogene. This CDR3 comprises 15 residues. CDR3 bases: TGTGCCAGCCGACCACAGGGTCCTGATGATTCACCCCTCCACTTT. This codes for CASRPQGPDDSPLHF.

In DNA form, the CDR3 reads TGCGCCAGCAGCTTGGTGGAGGGGGCGTCCTACGAGCAGTACTTC. Translated, it gives CASSLVEGASYEQYF. The rearrangement uses TRBV5-1 and TRBJ2-7; D possibly corresponds to TRBD1 (7 bases). Trimming removed 0 bases at V and 1 base at J, with 11 bases between. This CDR3 region has 15 residues. Per the germline V gene, CDR1 is SGHRS and CDR2 is YFSETQ. Full variable domain (missing parts from reference TRBV5-1 and TRBJ2-7): KAGVTQTPRYLIKTRGQQVTLSCSPISGHRSVSWYQQTPGQGLQFLFEYFSETQRNKGNFPGRFSGRQFSNSRSEMNVSTLELGDSALYLCASSLVEGASYEQYFGPGTRLTVT.

The rearrangement uses TRBV4-1 and TRBJ1-2; the match to TRBD1 covers 7 bases. The junction had 5 bases not matched to a gene; V was cut back by 4 bases and J by 3 bases. Germline assignment: CDR1 MGHRA and CDR2 YSYEKL. The CDR3 spans 14 residues. The CDR3 is CASSPRDSDYGYTF. The CDR3 bases are TGCGCCAGCAGCCCTCGGGACAGCGACTATGGCTACACCTTC.

This clone has a single count. This chain links TRBV5-1 with TRBJ1-2; TRBD1 aligns across 7 bases. The CDR3 totals 15 residues. V lost 0 bases and J lost 4; bases outside the gene matches: 6. Germline loops: CDR1 SGHRS, CDR2 YFSETQ. CDR3 sequence: CASSLAGTESYGYTF. The CDR3, as DNA: TGCGCCAGCAGCTTGGCCGGGACAGAGAGCTATGGCTACACCTTC. The full variable domain, completed using reference TRBV5-1 and TRBJ1-2, is KAGVTQTPRYLIKTRGQQVTLSCSPISGHRSVSWYQQTPGQGLQFLFEYFSETQRNKGNFPGRFSGRQFSNSRSEMNVSTLELGDSALYLCASSLAGTESYGYTFGSGTRLTVV.

The J gene is TRBJ1-5, the V gene TRBV5-6; no firm D call. V was trimmed by 6 bases and J by 2 bases, leaving 15 bases between them. CDR3 length: 15 residues. Germline V gene sequence: CDR1 SGHDT, CDR2 YYEEEE. The CDR3 reads CASTSSSGGNQPQHF. The CDR3, as DNA: TGTGCCAGCACCTCCTCCTCCGGGGGCAATCAGCCCCAGCATTTT.

The rearrangement links TRBV5-6 to TRBJ1-2, with 10 bases identical to TRBD1. V lost 4 bases to trimming and J lost 6 bases; unmatched junction nucleotides: 12. The CDR3 is 16 residues long. CDR1 and CDR2 from the germline V gene are SGHDT and YYEEEE. CDR3 protein: CASSQKTGTGVHGYTF. DNA for the CDR3: TGTGCCAGCAGCCAAAAGACCGGGACAGGGGTCCATGGCTACACCTTC.

V usage is TRBV7-8 and J usage is TRBJ1-4; D may be TRBD1 (5 bases). V was shortened by 4 bases and J by 4 bases, with 16 bases between the two germline ends. Germline CDR1 is SGHVS and CDR2 is FQNEAQ. There are 16 residues in the CDR3. This CDR3 is CASSSKPGLNNEKLFF. The CDR3 region has the DNA TGTGCCAGCAGCTCCAAACCGGGACTGAATAATGAAAAACTGTTTTTT.

The chain joins TRBV7-9 to TRBJ2-1; the D gene is possibly TRBD2 (5 bases). The V gene's germline CDR1 is SEHNR and CDR2 FQNEAQ (reference sequence). Trimming cost V 0 bases and J 9 bases, with 12 bases left between them. The CDR3 is made up of 14 amino acids. This chain's CDR3 is CASSLATAAGEQFF. For the CDR3, the DNA is TGTGCCAGCAGCTTAGCAACAGCGGCAGGTGAGCAGTTCTTC. The full variable domain, completed using reference TRBV7-9 and TRBJ2-1, is DTGVSQNPRHKITKRGQNVTFRCDPISEHNRLYWYRQTLGQGPEFLTYFQNEAQLEKSRLLSDRFSAERPKGSFSTLEIQRTEQGDSAMYLCASSLATAAGEQFFGPGTRLTVL.

This clone has just a few counts. The rearrangement uses TRBV19 and TRBJ2-4; 7 bases match TRBD2. V lost 7 bases, J lost 1 base, and 4 bases stayed unmatched. Germline CDR1 LNHDA, CDR2 SQIVND (reference sequence). The CDR3 sequence is 14 residues long. CDR3 in DNA: TGTGCCAGTATAGGGAGGGAGGCCAAAAACATTCAGTACTTC. Translating gives CASIGREAKNIQYF. Full variable domain (outside the CDR3, taken from reference TRBV19 and TRBJ2-4): DGGITQSPKYLFRKEGQNVTLSCEQNLNHDAMYWYRQDPGQGLRLIYYSQIVNDFQKGDIAEGYSVSREKKESFPLTVTSAQKNPTAFYLCASIGREAKNIQYFGAGTRLSVL.

The CDR3 sequence is CATSRDRDRDNYGYTF. The CDR3 DNA follows: TGTGCCACCAGCAGAGATAGGGACAGGGATAACTATGGCTACACCTTC. J is TRBJ1-2 and V is TRBV15, with 9 bases identical to TRBD1. Trimming removed 0 bases from V and 1 base from J; junction bases left unmatched: 3. Germline CDR1 is LNHNV and CDR2 is YYDKDF (reference sequence). CDR3 size: 16 residues.

This chain connects TRBV5-1 to TRBJ1-6; 7 bases agree with TRBD1. The CDR3 is 15 residues long. Trimming removed 4 bases from V and 6 bases from J; junction bases left unmatched: 7. Germline V gives CDR1 SGHRS, CDR2 YFSETQ. The CDR3 bases are TGCGCCAGCAGCCAGGGACAGAACGTTAATTCACCCCTCCACTTT. Its protein product is CASSQGQNVNSPLHF.

The chain recombines TRBV6-5 with TRBJ1-1; no firm D call. CDR3 size: 14 residues. Germline CDR1 is MNHEY and CDR2 is SVGAGI. V was cut by 2 bases and J by 0 bases, with 7 bases left in between. CDR3 amino acids: CASSYANMNTEAFF. CDR3 nucleotides: TGTGCCAGCAGTTACGCCAACATGAACACTGAAGCTTTCTTT.

The V and J genes are TRBV11-3 and TRBJ1-5; TRBD1 matches 7 bases. Unmatched junction bases numbered 10, after V lost 5 bases and J lost 0 bases. There are 17 residues in the CDR3. Looked up from germline, CDR1 is SGHNT and CDR2 is YENEEA. The CDR3 sequence: CASSATQGDYSNQPQHF. DNA of the CDR3: TGTGCCAGCAGCGCCACCCAGGGGGATTATAGCAATCAGCCCCAGCATTTT.